This T cell receptor (beta chain) comes out of a study of control samples from healthy donors and cancer patients. The data were produced by immunoSEQ multiplex PCR, yet TCRdb's version contains in-frame clones alone and is incomplete. This listing includes 150,000 to 200,000 clones. This CDR3 has 16 residues. The V end lost 7 bases, the J end lost 0 bases, and 16 bases lay between the germline ends. Germline V gives CDR1 SNHLY, CDR2 FYNNEI. This sequence joins TRBV2 and TRBJ1-3; unclear D gene. The source is a woman aged 30 to 39 in good health. Sequenced material: blood. The CDR3 nucleotides read TGTGCCAGCACCGAGAGTGTAGGGCCCTCTGGAAACACCATATATTTT. Translated, it gives CASTESVGPSGNTIYF.